The 26 T cell receptor beta chains below come from one sample, sequenced in a study of spatial heterogeneity in lung cancer (dated by TCRdb to between 2018 and 2021). Receptor amplification or capture employed 5' RACE. The instrument given in TCRdb is NextSeq 500. TCRdb cleaned the public reads at Q25 with fastp, built clones with MiXCR and kept in-frame beta chains. When rows share a CDR3 protein, they turn into one entry using the most common DNA and genes. This sample lists 7,500 to 9,000 distinct CDR3 sequences; around 7% were detected once. 8.6% of the sample is held by the ten biggest clonotypes. The time point tag for this specimen amounts to: sample taken at primary tumor resection. What the work shows at the level of the full study, not this receptor alone: The number of expanded intratumoral alpha and beta TCRs correlated with the tumor nonsynonymous mutation count.

These receptors' antigens are unknown. Specimen: lung tumor tissue, collected at surgery. These TCRs come from a male donor with early-stage non-small cell lung cancer.

This clonotype was observed many times. The chain recombines TRBV7-4 with TRBJ2-3; tentatively, D is TRBD1 or TRBD2 (5 bases each). The V end lost 3 bases, the J end lost 0 bases, and 19 bases lay between the germline ends. The CDR3 contains 18 residues. Germline lookup yields CDR1 SGHVT and CDR2 SQSDAQ. CDR3 amino acids: CASSLRGLGRLSTDTQYF. The CDR3 DNA reads TGTGCCAGCAGCTTGAGGGGTCTAGGAAGATTGAGCACAGATACGCAGTATTTT.

This clonotype was seen a few times. This rearrangement joins TRBV6-5 to TRBJ2-1, with TRBD2 as a possible D gene (5 bases). Germline assignment: CDR1 MNHEY and CDR2 SVGAGI. Trimming left V 4 bases short and J 3 bases short, with 7 bases between. This CDR3 spans 13 amino acids. The CDR3 spells CASSSGIYNEQFF. CDR3 in DNA: TGTGCCAGCAGTTCCGGGATCTACAATGAGCAGTTCTTC.

The table lists this clonotype with many counts. The chain recombines TRBV15 with TRBJ2-1, with no clear D. Trimming stripped 0 bases from V and 9 bases from J, with 9 bases between. In germline, CDR1 is LNHNV, CDR2 YYDKDF (reference sequence). This CDR3 spans 13 amino acids. This CDR3 reads CATSRDPGVEQFF. CDR3 DNA sequence: TGTGCCACCAGCAGAGATCCGGGTGTTGAGCAGTTCTTC.

The rearrangement joins TRBV28 to TRBJ1-2; the D is unclear. Per germline, CDR1 MDHEN and CDR2 SYDVKM. The CDR3 spans 12 residues. V lost 3 bases to trimming and J lost 8 bases, with 10 bases between them. Here the CDR3 DNA reads TGTGCCAGCAGTTTGGACGCTATCGGCTACACCTTC. Protein sequence: CASSLDAIGYTF.

V is TRBV20-1 and J is TRBJ2-3; no clear D. The CDR3 covers 14 residues. V was pared by 3 bases and J by 0 bases, with 10 bases between. Per germline, CDR1 DFQATT and CDR2 SNEGSKA (reference sequence). CDR3 DNA: TGCAGTGCTAGTAGGCCCTCTAGCACAGATACGCAGTATTTT. Protein product: CSASRPSSTDTQYF.

This clonotype is labeled medium-sized. The rearrangement links TRBV19 to TRBJ2-6; unclear D gene. The ends were cut back, 8 bases at V and 4 bases at J, with 15 bases in the middle. The CDR3 has 15 amino acids. Germline V gives CDR1 LNHDA, CDR2 SQIVND (reference sequence). As DNA, the CDR3 is TGTGCCAGTTCCGTTAAGGCGTCCGGGGCCAACGTCCTGACTTTC. It specifies CASSVKASGANVLTF.

This CDR3 is CSVTGVENTGELFF. CDR3 in DNA: TGCAGCGTAACGGGGGTGGAGAACACCGGGGAGCTGTTTTTT. The chain couples TRBV29-1 to TRBJ2-2, with a tentative D call TRBD2 (6 bases). Trimming removed 6 bases at V and 1 base at J, with 12 bases between. This CDR3 spans 14 amino acids. Germline V CDR1 and CDR2: SQVTM, ANQGSEA.

This clonotype was observed many times. The chain has TRBV6-2 or TRBV6-3 and TRBJ2-7; a possible D gene is TRBD1 (6 bases). The CDR3 loop spans 15 amino acids. V was shortened by 6 bases and J by 4 bases, with 19 bases between the two germline ends. Germline CDR1 is MNHEY and CDR2 is SVGEGT. The CDR3 spells CASSSLGTQQYEQYF. For the CDR3, the DNA is TGTGCCAGCAGCTCCCTCGGGACACAACAATACGAGCAGTACTTC.

This clonotype ranks as medium-sized. The rearrangement joins TRBV29-1 to TRBJ2-7; either TRBD1 or TRBD2 may fit D (5 bases each). CDR1 and CDR2 (germline): SQVTM, ANQGSEA. V gave up 5 bases and J gave up 3 bases, with 14 bases separating them. This CDR3 is built from 13 residues. CDR3 sequence reads: CSVRGIGGYEQYF. For the CDR3, the DNA is TGCAGCGTTAGAGGGATTGGGGGCTACGAGCAGTACTTC.

This clonotype occurred a few times. The chain carries TRBV20-1 and TRBJ1-5; the match to TRBD1 covers 7 bases. The ends lost 0 bases at V and 5 bases at J; junction bases unmatched: 7. The CDR3 length is 15 residues. CDR1 and CDR2 (germline): DFQATT, SNEGSKA (reference sequence). CDR3 protein: CSARDRVTGDQPQHF. The CDR3 nucleotides are TGCAGTGCTAGAGATCGGGTAACAGGGGATCAGCCCCAGCATTTT.

This clonotype is medium-sized by share. V is TRBV3-1 and J is TRBJ2-7, with 7 positions matching TRBD1. The germline CDR1 and CDR2 sequences are LGHDT and YNNKEL (reference sequence). CDR3 length equals 14 residues. V lost 2 bases to trimming and J lost 2 bases; unmatched junction nucleotides: 3. In DNA form, the CDR3 reads TGTGCCAGCAGCCAACAAGGGACAGCCTACGAGCAGTACTTC. Its protein product is CASSQQGTAYEQYF.

By its share, this clonotype is medium-sized. The chain employs TRBV5-1 and TRBJ2-7; TRBD1 agrees at 9 bases. Trimming cost V 3 bases and J 6 bases; bases outside gene matches: 13. The CDR3 loop spans 16 amino acids. Germline assignment: CDR1 SGHRS and CDR2 YFSETQ. CDR3 bases: TGCGCCAGCAGCTCCGACTTGGGACAGGGTAGCTCCGAGCAGTACTTC. Translated: CASSSDLGQGSSEQYF.

This clonotype was seen repeatedly, ten times or more. The rearrangement uses TRBV28 and TRBJ2-1; D remains ambiguous. Germline V gene lookup returns CDR1 MDHEN and CDR2 SYDVKM. V dropped 5 bases and J dropped 7 bases, with 6 bases sitting between them. The CDR3 loop spans 11 amino acids. The CDR3 reads CASSRVNEQFF. The CDR3 coding sequence is TGTGCCAGCAGTCGGGTTAATGAGCAGTTCTTC.

This clonotype was recorded many times. The J gene is TRBJ2-5, the V gene TRBV29-1; TRBD2 might be the D (5 bases). The CDR3 sequence is 12 residues long. V gave up 3 bases and J gave up 4 bases, with 9 bases separating them. Germline CDR1 and CDR2: SQVTM and ANQGSEA. The CDR3: CSVDRGRETQYF. CDR3 nucleotide sequence: TGCAGCGTTGACCGCGGGCGAGAGACCCAGTACTTC.

By proportion, this clonotype is medium-sized. The rearrangement joins TRBV6-5 to TRBJ2-1; 11 nucleotides agree with TRBD2. The germline V gene encodes CDR1 MNHEY and CDR2 SVGAGI. The V and J ends lost 5 bases and 15 bases, in that order; junction bases with no gene match: 9. This CDR3 spans 13 amino acids. The CDR3 bases are TGTGCCAGCAGTGGAAATAGCGGGAGGGCCCCGTTCTTC. This gives the protein CASSGNSGRAPFF.

This clonotype occurred many times. The chain combines TRBV7-2 with TRBJ2-5, with D unclear. V lost 1 base and J lost 7, with 10 bases in between. This CDR3 is 13 amino acids long. Germline assignment: CDR1 SGHTA and CDR2 FQGNSA. The CDR3 bases are TGTGCCAGCAGCTTAGACGGTCCAGGGACCCAGTACTTC. This gives the protein CASSLDGPGTQYF.

This clonotype was recorded at least ten times. The V gene is TRBV7-2, the J gene TRBJ2-1, with a tentative D call TRBD2 (5 bases). CDR3 size: 15 residues. Trimming shortened V by 2 bases and J by 4 bases, and 12 bases separated the two germline ends. Germline CDR1 SGHTA, CDR2 FQGNSA. The CDR3 region is CASSLSRTEYNEQFF. The DNA of the CDR3 is TGTGCCAGCAGCTTATCCCGGACTGAATACAATGAGCAGTTCTTC.

In this sample, this clonotype turned up many times. The chain employs TRBV29-1 and TRBJ1-2; D is unresolved. Trimming pared 5 bases from V and 2 bases from J, leaving 18 bases between. The CDR3 sequence is 15 residues long. The V gene's germline CDR1 is SQVTM and CDR2 ANQGSEA. CDR3 DNA sequence: TGCAGCGTTCTCACCCGAGCGTCCCTCAACTATGGCTACACCTTC. It translates to CSVLTRASLNYGYTF.

By share of the sample, this clonotype is medium-sized. V and J are TRBV28 and TRBJ2-3, with 8 bases that match TRBD1. The CDR3 consists of 16 residues. J gave up 5 bases and V 6 bases, and 13 bases lay outside the gene matches. CDR1 and CDR2 from the germline V gene are MDHEN and SYDVKM. CDR3 amino acids: CASSILTGDPGDTQYF. CDR3 coding DNA: TGTGCCAGCAGCATTTTGACAGGGGACCCGGGAGATACGCAGTATTTT.

This clonotype appeared many times. The chain joins TRBV11-2 to TRBJ2-5; no clear D gene. The length of the CDR3 is 14 residues. Germline CDR1 reads SGHAT; CDR2 reads FQNNGV. The V gene lost 5 bases and the J gene lost 5 bases, with 15 bases spanning the gap. CDR3 sequence (DNA): TGTGCCAGCAGCCCCCTAATAGCTGGGGAGACCCAGTACTTC. Translating gives CASSPLIAGETQYF.

In regard to this clonotype: With a much larger clone just one base away, this may be a read error. The V call is TRBV5-1, the J call TRBJ2-3; D is possibly TRBD2 (6 bases). V was cut by 1 base and J by 6 bases, with 24 bases left in between. Germline CDR1 SGHRS, CDR2 YFSETQ. The CDR3 loop spans 18 amino acids. The CDR3 DNA sequence: TGCGCCAGCAGCTTGACCGGCGTCTCCGGGACTGGGTTCGATACGCAGTATTTT. The encoded protein is CASSLTGVSGTGFDTQYF.

This clonotype was detected many times. The CDR3 nucleotides read TGTGCCAGCAGTGTTAATTCACCCCTCCACTTT. This codes for CASSVNSPLHF. V usage is TRBV6-6 and J usage is TRBJ1-6; D uncertain. V was trimmed by 5 bases and J by 6 bases, leaving 2 bases between them. This CDR3 comprises 11 residues. Per germline, CDR1 MNHNY and CDR2 SVGAGI (reference sequence).

In this sample, this clonotype turned up many times. The rearrangement links TRBV6-4 to TRBJ1-6; no definite D call. Germline-derived CDR1 and CDR2 are MRHNA and SNTAGT. The CDR3 runs 15 residues. Trimming pared 0 bases from V and 7 bases from J, leaving 10 bases between. DNA for the CDR3: TGTGCCAGCAGTGACTCGGCGGGAAAAAATTCACCCCTCCACTTT. It encodes CASSDSAGKNSPLHF.

In its sample, this clonotype ranks as medium-sized (0.01 to 0.1%). This chain connects TRBV6-1 to TRBJ2-3; D is perhaps TRBD1 (5 bases). This CDR3 comprises 13 residues. The V end was cut by 6 bases, the J end by 0 bases, with 7 bases between. The germline V gene has CDR1 MNHNS and CDR2 SASEGT. CDR3 DNA: TGTGCCAGCAGAGGGGCCAGCACAGATACGCAGTATTTT. Translated, it gives CASRGASTDTQYF.

This clonotype is judged medium-sized. The gene calls are TRBV7-8 and TRBJ2-2; D gene uncertain. V was shortened by 5 bases and J by 0 bases, with 13 bases between the two germline ends. The CDR3 totals 16 residues. Germline V CDR1 and CDR2: SGHVS, FQNEAQ. In nucleotides, the CDR3 is TGTGCCAGCAGCGCCTACAGAGTCGCGAACACCGGGGAGCTGTTTTTT. Encoded protein: CASSAYRVANTGELFF.

This clonotype was picked up many times. This chain connects TRBV6-6 to TRBJ1-3, with 7 bases fitting TRBD1. The V segment lost 6 bases and the J segment 0 bases; nucleotides outside the gene matches: 11. This CDR3 region has 17 residues. Germline assignment: CDR1 MNHNY and CDR2 SVGAGI (reference sequence). The CDR3 DNA sequence: TGTGCCAGCAGCCCAACGAAGACAGGGAGCTCTGGAAACACCATATATTTT. Protein sequence: CASSPTKTGSSGNTIYF.